Detailed here is one TCR beta chain. As yet, its antigen is unknown. Germline loops: CDR1 SGHRS, CDR2 YFSETQ. This CDR3 contains 14 residues. V lost 5 bases to trimming and J lost 2 bases, with 12 bases between them. This entry belongs to a study of cytomegalovirus exposure and HLA in healthy donors. Amplification used 60 Vbeta primers and 13 Jbeta primers. The assay was immunoSEQ multiplex PCR, and TCRdb's table has in-frame clones only and misses some. The clone table shows 100,000 to 150,000 clones, with the ten largest holding around 1.5%. Points from the study as a whole: Several V segments, TRBV6-2 and TRBV6-3 among them, could not be told apart and were dropped. Usually a TCR sequence was rare, but some public TCRs were found in many donors. Some highly shared sequence variants likely arose as a pipeline artifact.

Healthy bone marrow donors formed the donor group. This chain joins TRBV5-1 and TRBJ2-3; no clear D. Input material: PBMCs. This clonotype originated in a woman aged 35 to 49 in good health and CMV-seronegative. Here the CDR3 DNA reads TGCGCCAGCAGGGCTCAGTCTTTCACAGATACGCAGTATTTT. This gives the protein CASRAQSFTDTQYF.